This paragraph covers one TCR beta chain sequence. CDR1 SGDLS and CDR2 YYNGEE come from the germline V gene. V shed 7 bases and J shed 0 bases, with 18 bases lying between them. The CDR3 has 16 amino acids. This sample is part of a study of radiotherapy plus CTLA-4 blockade in lung cancer. Study overall: Objective response was observed in roughly a sixth of patients, and disease control in 30% to 40%.

Sequencing was performed with immunoSEQ multiplex PCR; in TCRdb, only in-frame clones are kept and a portion is missing. The sample carries approximately 52,000 clones, 70% to 80% recorded once. V and J are TRBV9 and TRBJ2-3; maybe TRBD1 (6 bases). The receptor was isolated from a human donor with non-small cell lung cancer who had a complete response to radiotherapy plus ipilimumab. The sample consisted of peripheral blood, taken from a patient treated with radiotherapy plus ipilimumab. The CDR3 sequence is CASQATGTPSTDTQYF. The DNA of the CDR3 is TGTGCCAGCCAAGCTACAGGGACCCCTAGCACAGATACGCAGTATTTT.